The clone carrying this T cell receptor beta chain was seen many times. Patients having uncontrolled infection, another autoimmune disease, pregnancy or lactation were not included. This sample holds PBMCs from approximately 9 ml fresh peripheral blood. This entry is derived from a study of T cells in Graves' hyperthyroidism and ophthalmopathy. TCR beta CDR3 sequences were amplified from RNA transcripts. TCR CDR3 underwent first-round RT-PCR with the HTBI primer set. TCRdb re-analysed the multiplex PCR reads in MiXCR, keeping a single row per CDR3 protein. The repertoire holds some 530,000 distinct CDR3 sequences, with approximately 23% as singletons. Looked up from germline, CDR1 is MDHEN and CDR2 is SYDVKM. This CDR3 is 18 amino acids long. Germline trimming cut 6 bases from V and 4 bases from J; bases unmatched to any gene: 19.

Sequenced input: blood. V is TRBV28 and J is TRBJ2-7, with 9 bases matching TRBD1. The TCR originated in a woman in her 70s with Graves' ophthalmopathy. CDR3 in amino acids: CASSKTVPTGTGRYEQYF. The DNA for the CDR3 is TGTGCCAGCAGCAAGACAGTTCCGACCGGGACAGGGAGGTACGAGCAGTACTTC.